This entry is about one T cell receptor beta chain. Individual cDNA molecules were tagged with unique molecular identifiers, the study reported. Each CDR3 protein is one row after TCRdb ran MiXCR on the 5' RACE reads. The sample consists of roughly 97,000 distinct CDR3 sequences, 8% to 13% of them appearing once. The data originate from a study of early T cells in non-severe SARS-CoV-2 infection. Study context: Alpha and beta chains were unpaired, from unsorted whole-blood bulk RNA.

This CDR3 has 16 residues. V was pared by 8 bases and J by 6 bases, with 26 bases between. Germline V gene lookup returns CDR1 MNHGY and CDR2 SVAAGI. The sample consisted of whole blood, taken at baseline. V and J are TRBV6-9 and TRBJ2-7; D gene uncertain. The sequence came from an adult who was a healthcare worker with PCR-confirmed SARS-CoV-2 infection or an uninfected control (not recorded which). The CDR3 protein is CASPLTDFRALTEQYF. The CDR3 DNA reads TGTGCCAGCCCCCTCACGGATTTTAGGGCGCTTACCGAGCAGTACTTC.